Described below is a single T cell receptor beta chain sequence and its context. Assay: immunoSEQ multiplex PCR; the TCRdb copy retains only in-frame clones and omits some. The table has about 59,000 clones, 86% seen once. The data were taken from a study of CD4 T cells in relation to SARS-CoV-2 and coronaviruses. Study details: Shared crossreactive spike epitopes were mapped to their HLA restriction.

Unexposed donor CD4+ T cells date from about 2011-2018, before the COVID-19 pandemic. Naive and memory CD4+ T cells came from enriched cryopreserved PBMCs. CDR1 is SGHTA and CDR2 is FQGTGA in the germline V gene. The CDR3 is 19 amino acids. Trimming took 4 bases from V and 3 from J; bases not matched to a gene: 12. The J gene is TRBJ2-6, the V gene TRBV7-3; 10 positions match TRBD1. The receptor comes from a human donor in good health. The sequencing input was memory CD4+ T cells from PBMCs. CDR3 residues: CASSSAGTGVSYGANVLTF. The DNA of the CDR3 is TGTGCCAGCAGCTCCGCCGGGACAGGGGTATCGTATGGGGCCAACGTCCTGACTTTC.